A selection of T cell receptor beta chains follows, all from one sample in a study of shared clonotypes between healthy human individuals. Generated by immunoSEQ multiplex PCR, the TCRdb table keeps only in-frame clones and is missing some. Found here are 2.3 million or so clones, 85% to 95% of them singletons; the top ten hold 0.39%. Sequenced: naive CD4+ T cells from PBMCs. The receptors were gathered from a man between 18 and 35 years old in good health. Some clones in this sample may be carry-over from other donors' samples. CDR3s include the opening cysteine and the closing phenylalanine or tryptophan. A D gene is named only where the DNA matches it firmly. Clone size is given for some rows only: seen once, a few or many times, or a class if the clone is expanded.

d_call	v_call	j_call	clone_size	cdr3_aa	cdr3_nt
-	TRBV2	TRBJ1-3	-	CASSATRAGESGNTIYF	TGTGCCAGCAGTGCGACCCGTGCAGGGGAATCTGGAAACACCATATATTTT
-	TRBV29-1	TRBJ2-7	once	CSVRPQGPVYEQYF	TGCAGCGTCCGTCCCCAGGGGCCGGTCTACGAGCAGTACTTC
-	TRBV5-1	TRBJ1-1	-	CASSVDTANTEAFF	TGCGCCAGCAGCGTCGACACCGCGAACACTGAAGCTTTCTTT
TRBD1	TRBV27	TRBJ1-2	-	CASSRTMTGILGYGYTF	TGTGCCAGCAGTCGAACCATGACAGGGATATTAGGCTATGGCTACACCTTC
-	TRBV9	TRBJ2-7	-	CASSVAGTPTYEQYF	TGTGCCAGCAGCGTAGCCGGGACACCGACCTACGAGCAGTACTTC
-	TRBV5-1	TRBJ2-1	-	CASSLAPDPVSGEQFF	TGCGCCAGCAGCTTGGCTCCGGATCCTGTAAGTGGTGAGCAGTTCTTC
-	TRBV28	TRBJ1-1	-	CASSRDSRGTEAFF	TGTGCCAGCAGTCGGGACTCCAGGGGTACTGAAGCTTTCTTT
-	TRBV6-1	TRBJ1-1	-	CASRWGSEAFF	TGTGCCAGCAGGTGGGGGAGTGAAGCTTTCTTT
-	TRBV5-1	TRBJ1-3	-	CASRSLSSSGNTIYF	TGCGCCAGCAGATCCCTGTCGAGCTCTGGAAACACCATATATTTT
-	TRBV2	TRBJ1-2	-	CASSPHQANYGYTF	TGTGCCAGCAGTCCCCACCAAGCTAACTATGGCTACACCTTC
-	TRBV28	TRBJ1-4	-	CASSLSPGVKREKLFF	TGTGCCAGCAGTTTATCCCCAGGGGTAAAGCGTGAAAAACTGTTTTTT
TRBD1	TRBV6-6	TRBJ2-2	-	CASRTGGFRGTGELFF	TGTGCCAGCAGGACAGGGGGCTTTCGCGGTACCGGGGAGCTGTTTTTT
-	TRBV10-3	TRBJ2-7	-	CAISEDGPYEQYF	TGTGCCATCAGTGAGGACGGACCCTACGAGCAGTACTTC
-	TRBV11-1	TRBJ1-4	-	CASSHGNEKLFF	TGTGCCAGCAGCCACGGGAATGAAAAACTGTTTTTT
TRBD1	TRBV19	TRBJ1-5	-	CASSIFGTGGQPQHF	TGTGCCAGTAGTATTTTCGGGACAGGGGGGCAGCCCCAGCATTTT
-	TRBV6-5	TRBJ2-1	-	CASSYWVASEQFF	TGTGCCAGCAGTTACTGGGTGGCCTCCGAGCAGTTCTTC
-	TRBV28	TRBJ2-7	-	CASSIRTRVSYEQYF	TGTGCCAGCAGCATCCGAACCCGGGTCTCCTACGAGCAGTACTTC
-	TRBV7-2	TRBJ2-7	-	CASSLGAYEQYF	TGTGCCAGCAGCTTAGGGGCATACGAGCAGTACTTC
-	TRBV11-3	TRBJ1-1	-	CASSLEEGTEAFF	TGTGCCAGCAGCTTAGAGGAGGGAACTGAAGCTTTCTTT
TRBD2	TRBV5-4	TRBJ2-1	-	CASSLGGSGRRDEQFF	TGTGCCAGCAGCTTGGGGGGTAGCGGGAGAAGGGATGAGCAGTTCTTC
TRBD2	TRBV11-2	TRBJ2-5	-	CASSTRGGRGQETQYF	TGTGCCAGCAGCACCCGGGGCGGGCGGGGGCAAGAGACCCAGTACTTC
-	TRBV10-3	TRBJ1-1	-	CAIRETATNTEAFF	TGTGCCATCAGAGAGACAGCCACGAACACTGAAGCTTTCTTT
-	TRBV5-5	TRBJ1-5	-	CASSIGPSNQPQHF	TGTGCCAGCAGCATCGGGCCGAGCAATCAGCCCCAGCATTTT
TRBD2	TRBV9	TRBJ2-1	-	CASSALAGDGGIYSYNEQFF	TGTGCCAGCAGCGCACTAGCGGGAGACGGGGGAATTTACTCCTACAATGAGCAGTTCTTC
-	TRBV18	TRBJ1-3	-	CASSPTGQRNTIYF	TGTGCCAGCTCACCCACGGGACAAAGAAACACCATATATTTT
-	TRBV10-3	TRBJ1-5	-	CAISSEGDSQPQHF	TGTGCCATCAGCTCCGAGGGGGATTCTCAGCCCCAGCATTTT
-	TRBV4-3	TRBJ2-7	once	CASSRRTEGHYEQYF	TGCGCCAGCAGCCGCCGAACCGAAGGACACTACGAGCAGTACTTC
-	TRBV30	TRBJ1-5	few	CAWNKAGNQPQHF	TGTGCCTGGAATAAGGCGGGAAATCAGCCCCAGCATTTT
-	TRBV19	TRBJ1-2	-	CASTNNYGYTF	TGTGCCAGTACCAATAACTATGGCTACACCTTC
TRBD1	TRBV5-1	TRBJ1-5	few	CASSLTGGNQPQHF	TGCGCCAGCAGCTTGACAGGGGGCAATCAGCCCCAGCATTTT
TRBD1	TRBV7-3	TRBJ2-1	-	CASSLTGDSYSNEQFF	TGTGCCAGCAGCTTAACGGGGGACAGCTACTCCAACGAGCAGTTCTTC
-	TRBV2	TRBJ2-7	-	CASTRRDEQYF	TGTGCCAGCACCAGGCGGGACGAGCAGTACTTC
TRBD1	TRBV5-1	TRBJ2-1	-	CASSWQGAVDEQFF	TGCGCCAGCAGCTGGCAGGGGGCGGTGGATGAGCAGTTCTTC
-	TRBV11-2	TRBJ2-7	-	CASSLDPGFSYEQYF	TGTGCCAGCAGCTTAGATCCAGGCTTTTCCTACGAGCAGTACTTC
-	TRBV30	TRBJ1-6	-	CAWSGLGGPNSPLHF	TGTGCCTGGAGTGGCTTGGGTGGTCCTAATTCACCCCTCCACTTT
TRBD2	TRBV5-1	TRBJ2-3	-	CASSLGLAGSTDTQYF	TGCGCCAGCAGCCTCGGTCTAGCGGGAAGCACAGATACGCAGTATTTT